The clone carrying this TCR beta chain was found many times. The data derive from a study of early T cells in non-severe SARS-CoV-2 infection. MiXCR was run by TCRdb on the 5' RACE reads, yielding one entry per CDR3 protein. Of 60,000 to 75,000 distinct CDR3 sequences in the sample, about 4.6% were seen once. The CDR3 is 14 residues long. The V gene's germline CDR1 is ENHRY and CDR2 SYGVKD. V lost 6 bases and J 7 bases, leaving 19 bases between the germline ends. This sequence was found in an adult who was a healthcare worker with PCR-confirmed SARS-CoV-2 infection or an uninfected control (not recorded which). The donor label of this sample is uncertain. This material consisted of whole blood, taken at baseline. This sequence joins TRBV10-3 and TRBJ2-7; tentative D call: TRBD2 (5 bases). CDR3 bases: TGTGCCATCAGCTTACCTCGGACGGCGGGTGAGCAGTACTTC. This sequence encodes CAISLPRTAGEQYF.